The following is a TCR beta chain sequence with its context. Antigen unknown. CDR1 is SGHAT and CDR2 is FQNNGV in the germline V gene. The V and J ends lost 1 base and 5 bases respectively, with 6 bases between them. The CDR3 totals 12 residues. The graft tissue was processed, and this released both intraepithelial and lamina propria lymphocytes. This specimen comes from a study of graft-versus-host responses after intestinal transplantation. Study context: Recipients had transplants, and these were multivisceral, liver-intestinal, or isolated intestinal. Anti-thymocyte globulin induction, then tacrolimus and steroids for about three years, went to all recipients.

Study observations and caveats: Detection of GvH clones occurred in recipient marrow, and some had their first appearance in ileum or blood. Allograft clonal ratios (graft-versus-host to host-versus-graft) were high in patients who had graft-donor T cell macrochimerism.

Sequencing used immunoSEQ multiplex PCR; TCRdb keeps in-frame clones, though not all of them. The sample includes roughly 7,600 clones, roughly 85% seen only once; the top ten take more than 8.5%. This TCR came from a human patient who received an intestinal transplant, so some T cells may come from the graft donor. This chain joins TRBV11-2 and TRBJ2-7; no firm D call. The source material was ileum tissue, sampled roughly 130 days after transplant. CDR3 loop: CASSLGINEQYF. CDR3 nucleotide sequence: TGTGCCAGCAGCTTAGGCATAAACGAGCAGTACTTC.